This T cell receptor (beta chain) was profiled in a study of blood T cell repertoires in COVID-19. This table comes from immunoSEQ multiplex PCR, and its TCRdb copy is limited to in-frame clones, with some not included. The sample yields under 200,000 clones, 80% to 90% seen once. Trimming removed 6 bases from V and 5 bases from J, with 11 bases in between. In germline, CDR1 is SEHNR, CDR2 FQNEAQ (reference sequence). The CDR3 consists of 14 residues. Sequencing input: peripheral blood. The rearrangement links TRBV7-9 to TRBJ1-6, with a possible D match to TRBD1 (6 bases). This sequence originates from a man in his 60s with acute or convalescent COVID-19. The CDR3 sequence: CASRLDSNNSPLHF. CDR3 nucleotides: TGTGCCAGCAGATTGGACAGCAATAATTCACCCCTCCACTTT.